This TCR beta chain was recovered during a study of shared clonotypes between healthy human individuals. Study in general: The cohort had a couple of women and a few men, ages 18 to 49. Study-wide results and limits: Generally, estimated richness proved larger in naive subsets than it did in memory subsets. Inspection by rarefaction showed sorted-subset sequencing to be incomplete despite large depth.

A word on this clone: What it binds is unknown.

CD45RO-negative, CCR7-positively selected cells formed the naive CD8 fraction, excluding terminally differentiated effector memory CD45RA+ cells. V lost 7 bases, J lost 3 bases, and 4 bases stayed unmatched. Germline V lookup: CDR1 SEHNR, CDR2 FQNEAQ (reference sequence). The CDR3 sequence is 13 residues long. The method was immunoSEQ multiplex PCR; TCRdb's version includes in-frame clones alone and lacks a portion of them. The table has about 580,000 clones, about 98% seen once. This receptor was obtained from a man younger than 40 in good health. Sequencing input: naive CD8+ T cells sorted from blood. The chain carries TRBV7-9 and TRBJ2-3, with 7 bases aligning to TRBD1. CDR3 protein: CASTDRWTDTQYF. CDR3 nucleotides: TGTGCCAGCACGGACAGGTGGACAGATACGCAGTATTTT. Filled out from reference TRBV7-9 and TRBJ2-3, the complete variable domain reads DTGVSQNPRHKITKRGQNVTFRCDPISEHNRLYWYRQTLGQGPEFLTYFQNEAQLEKSRLLSDRFSAERPKGSFSTLEIQRTEQGDSAMYLCASTDRWTDTQYFGPGTRLTVL.